The present T cell receptor beta chain was sequenced within a study of tumor-infiltrating lymphocytes in localized non-small cell lung cancer. Measured with immunoSEQ multiplex PCR; TCRdb has only the in-frame clones, and not every one. The table shows 6,000 to 8,500 clones, with about three quarters occurring only once. This clone turned up a few times. Germline values: CDR1 ENHRY, CDR2 SYGVKD. This CDR3 contains 15 residues. The junction had 2 bases not matched to a gene; V was cut back by 5 bases and J by 2 bases. The rearrangement joins TRBV10-3 to TRBJ2-3; 12 nucleotides match TRBD2. The material sequenced was lung tumor tissue. This sequence was found in a human donor with non-small cell lung cancer. CDR3 in amino acids: CAISRLAGVTDTQYF. The CDR3 region has the DNA TGTGCCATCAGTAGACTAGCGGGGGTCACAGATACGCAGTATTTT.